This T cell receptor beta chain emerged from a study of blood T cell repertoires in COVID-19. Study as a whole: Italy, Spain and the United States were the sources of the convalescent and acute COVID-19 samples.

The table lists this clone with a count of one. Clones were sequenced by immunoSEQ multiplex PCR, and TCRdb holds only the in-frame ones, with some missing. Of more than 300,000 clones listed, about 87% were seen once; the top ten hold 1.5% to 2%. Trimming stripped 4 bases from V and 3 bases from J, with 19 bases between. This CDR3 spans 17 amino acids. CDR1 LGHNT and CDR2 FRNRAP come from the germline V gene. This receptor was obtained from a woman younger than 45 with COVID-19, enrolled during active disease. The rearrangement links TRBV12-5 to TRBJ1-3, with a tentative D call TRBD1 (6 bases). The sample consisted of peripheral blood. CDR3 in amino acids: CASGSDRGQIYGNTIYF. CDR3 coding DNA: TGTGCTAGTGGTTCGGACCGAGGACAGATTTATGGAAACACCATATATTTT.